Below are 7 T cell receptor beta chains sequenced from a single sample in a study of siplizumab effects on memory and regulatory T cells. Produced via immunoSEQ multiplex PCR; TCRdb's table is partial and in-frame only. This sample has roughly 97,000 clones, with over 90% found just once. Sequenced input: Tregs sorted from blood. Source of these receptors: a human donor in good health.

The V call is TRBV28, the J call TRBJ2-3; 9 bases line up with TRBD2. The CDR3 spans 19 residues. Germline V gene data show CDR1 as MDHEN and CDR2 as SYDVKM. The junction had 20 bases not matched to a gene; V was cut back by 4 bases and J by 6 bases. The CDR3 nucleotides are TGTGCCAGCAGTTCAAGGCCCGGGACTAGCTCCGGAGGGATGGATACGCAGTATTTT. Residues: CASSSRPGTSSGGMDTQYF.

The chain links TRBV5-1 to TRBJ2-3, with D tentatively TRBD2 (6 bases). Germline values: CDR1 SGHRS, CDR2 YFSETQ. The V end lost 3 bases, the J end lost 6 bases, and 14 bases lay between the germline ends. The CDR3 runs to 14 residues. CDR3 coding DNA: TGCGCCAGCAGCTCGGGACTCGGCAGGGATACGCAGTATTTT. Residues: CASSSGLGRDTQYF.

This clone was picked up a small number of times. The genes are TRBV7-3 and TRBJ1-2; D may be TRBD1 (6 bases). CDR3 length: 13 residues. V was shortened by 1 base and J by 6 bases, with 9 bases between the two germline ends. Per the germline V gene, CDR1 is SGHTA and CDR2 is FQGTGA. CDR3 bases: TGTGCCAGCAGCTTAAATCCAGGGGATGGCTACACCTTC. Translation gives CASSLNPGDGYTF.

The chain links TRBV29-1 to TRBJ2-5; 7 bases fit TRBD2. The V and J ends lost 3 bases and 3 bases, in that order; junction bases with no gene match: 4. CDR1 and CDR2 from the germline V gene are SQVTM and ANQGSEA. This CDR3 region has 13 residues. CDR3 region: CSVDWLAEETQYF. The CDR3 DNA reads TGCAGCGTTGACTGGCTAGCGGAAGAGACCCAGTACTTC.

The chain recombines TRBV19 with TRBJ1-2; D is uncertain. CDR3 length: 15 amino acids. Germline CDR1 reads LNHDA; CDR2 reads SQIVND (reference sequence). Trimming took off 6 bases at V and 0 bases at J, with 14 bases between the two ends. CDR3 in DNA: TGTGCCAGTAGCCTCGCCGCTCAAGCTAACTATGGCTACACCTTC. It encodes CASSLAAQANYGYTF. The full variable domain, with the rest looked up from reference TRBV19 and TRBJ1-2, is DGGITQSPKYLFRKEGQNVTLSCEQNLNHDAMYWYRQDPGQGLRLIYYSQIVNDFQKGDIAEGYSVSREKKESFPLTVTSAQKNPTAFYLCASSLAAQANYGYTFGSGTRLTVV.

The chain combines TRBV5-4 with TRBJ2-7; 8 bases map to TRBD2. The junction had 5 bases not matched to a gene; V was cut back by 2 bases and J by 7 bases. Germline loops: CDR1 SGHNT, CDR2 YYREEE (reference sequence). CDR3 size: 13 residues. CDR3 DNA: TGTGCCAGCAGCTTCGGACTAGCATGGGAGCAGTACTTC. Protein product: CASSFGLAWEQYF.

This clone has a single count. V gene TRBV6-1 combines with J gene TRBJ1-1; D remains ambiguous. Trimming took off 6 bases at V and 6 bases at J, with 14 bases between the two ends. Germline CDR1 and CDR2: MNHNS and SASEGT. This CDR3 spans 13 amino acids. DNA for the CDR3: TGTGCCAGCAGCAAAGACTATGCCCCTGAAGCTTTCTTT. Protein sequence: CASSKDYAPEAFF.